This T cell receptor beta chain comes out of a study of identical twins. General study findings and limits: Twins shared out-of-frame alpha sequences with excess low generation probability. Twins' excess sharing was less marked for out-of-frame beta sequences.

Each cDNA held unique molecular identifiers, and template switching gave it a universal primer site. TCRdb re-called the 5' RACE reads through MiXCR, storing one row per CDR3 protein. The sample has some 630,000 distinct CDR3 sequences, roughly 6.6% seen once; the top ten hold 1.6%. In every case, the donor was a healthy Caucasian. This clonotype was picked up many times. Its target is unknown. V lost 0 bases and J lost 5; bases outside the gene matches: 1. The CDR3 is 14 amino acids. The V gene's germline CDR1 is SGHRS and CDR2 YFSETQ. These data also featured in a second study, about yellow fever vaccine responses in identical twins.

The sequence came from a woman under 30 in good health. Sequencing was carried out using PBMCs. The V call is TRBV5-1, the J call TRBJ1-4; 7 nucleotides line up with TRBD1. CDR3 nucleotide sequence: TGCGCCAGCAGCTTGGACAGGGGAAATGAAAAACTGTTTTTT. This sequence encodes CASSLDRGNEKLFF.